The clone carrying this T cell receptor (beta chain) came up once. What it binds is not known. The PCR had 60 Vbeta and 13 Jbeta primers. The method was immunoSEQ multiplex PCR; TCRdb's version includes in-frame clones alone and lacks a portion of them. There are about 170,000 clones in the sample; over 80% occur only once, and roughly 4.8% lies in the top ten. Whereas donors were nominally healthy upon sampling, unrecorded immune exposures were probable. This specimen comes from a study of cytomegalovirus exposure and HLA in healthy donors. The wider study: Some 77 million unique TCRs from HLA-typed donors were held in an early release of data.

General study findings and limits: Being indistinguishable, some V segments were excluded, TRBV6-2 and TRBV6-3 among them. Diagnosis of cytomegalovirus status made by the classifier reportedly showed high specificity and sensitivity.

Trimming cost V 2 bases and J 3 bases, with 7 bases left between them. Per the germline V gene, CDR1 is MGHRA and CDR2 is YSYEKL. This CDR3 has 13 amino acids. This sequence originates from a woman aged 50 to 60 in good health and CMV-seropositive. The gene calls are TRBV4-1 and TRBJ2-5; possibly TRBD1 for D (5 bases). Sequenced material: PBMCs. The CDR3 bases are TGCGCCAGCAGCCAACCAGGGAAAGAGACCCAGTACTTC. Protein product: CASSQPGKETQYF.